The source of this T cell receptor beta chain is a study of blood T cell repertoires in COVID-19. At the level of the study: Sites in the United States, Italy and Spain provided acute and convalescent COVID-19 samples. Sources were T cells, B-cell-depleted T cells, or PBMCs; the material itself was cDNA or gDNA.

Under the authors' procedure: Reference gene primer amplification gave estimated nucleated cell counts. Only in-frame clones appear in the TCRdb table, and some are missing; sequencing was by immunoSEQ multiplex PCR. For V, J and clone size, that table is used; D and trimming come from the DNA. Among approximately 38,000 clones listed, approximately 90% were seen once. This CDR3 has 15 amino acids. V trimming: 0 bases; J trimming: 9 bases; junction bases outside the gene matches: 9. Per germline, CDR1 SGHTS and CDR2 YDEGEE. The genes are TRBV5-8 and TRBJ1-5, with TRBD1 matching over 7 bases. The source of this sequence is a human donor in a cohort sampled during active COVID-19. The sequenced material came from peripheral blood. DNA for the CDR3: TGTGCCAGCAGCTTGGCCTTAACAGGGGCACGGCCCCAGCATTTT. This sequence encodes CASSLALTGARPQHF.